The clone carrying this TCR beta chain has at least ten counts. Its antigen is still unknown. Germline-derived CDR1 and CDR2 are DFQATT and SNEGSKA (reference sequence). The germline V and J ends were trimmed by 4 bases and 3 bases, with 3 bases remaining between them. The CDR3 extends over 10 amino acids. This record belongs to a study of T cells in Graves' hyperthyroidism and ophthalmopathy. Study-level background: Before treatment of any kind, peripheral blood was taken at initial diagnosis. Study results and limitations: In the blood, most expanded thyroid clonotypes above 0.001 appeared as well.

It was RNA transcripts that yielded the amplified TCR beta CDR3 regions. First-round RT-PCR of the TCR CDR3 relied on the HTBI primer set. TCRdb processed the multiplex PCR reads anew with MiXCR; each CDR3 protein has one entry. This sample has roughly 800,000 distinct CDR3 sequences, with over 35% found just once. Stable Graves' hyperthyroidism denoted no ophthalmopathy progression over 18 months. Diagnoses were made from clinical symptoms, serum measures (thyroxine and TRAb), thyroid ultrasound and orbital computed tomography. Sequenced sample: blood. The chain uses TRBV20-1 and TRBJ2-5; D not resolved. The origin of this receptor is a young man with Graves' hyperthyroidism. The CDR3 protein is CSAIKETQYF. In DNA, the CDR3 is TGCAGTGCTATCAAAGAGACCCAGTACTTC.